This T cell receptor beta chain was identified during a study of blood T cell repertoires in COVID-19. This clone came up a few times. The junction had 3 bases not matched to a gene; V was cut back by 2 bases and J by 3 bases. This CDR3 has 14 residues. Germline V gene sequence: CDR1 MDHEN, CDR2 SYDVKM. Data came from immunoSEQ multiplex PCR; TCRdb stores just in-frame clones and leaves some out. In the table there are some 74,000 clones, 70% to 80% of which are singletons. The chain combines TRBV28 with TRBJ2-7, with 8 nucleotides matching TRBD1. Sequenced input: peripheral blood. The sequence was obtained from a man aged 65 to 85 with active or convalescent COVID-19. The CDR3 DNA sequence: TGTGCCAGCAGTTTAGGACAGGGTAGCTACGAGCAGTACTTC. This codes for CASSLGQGSYEQYF.